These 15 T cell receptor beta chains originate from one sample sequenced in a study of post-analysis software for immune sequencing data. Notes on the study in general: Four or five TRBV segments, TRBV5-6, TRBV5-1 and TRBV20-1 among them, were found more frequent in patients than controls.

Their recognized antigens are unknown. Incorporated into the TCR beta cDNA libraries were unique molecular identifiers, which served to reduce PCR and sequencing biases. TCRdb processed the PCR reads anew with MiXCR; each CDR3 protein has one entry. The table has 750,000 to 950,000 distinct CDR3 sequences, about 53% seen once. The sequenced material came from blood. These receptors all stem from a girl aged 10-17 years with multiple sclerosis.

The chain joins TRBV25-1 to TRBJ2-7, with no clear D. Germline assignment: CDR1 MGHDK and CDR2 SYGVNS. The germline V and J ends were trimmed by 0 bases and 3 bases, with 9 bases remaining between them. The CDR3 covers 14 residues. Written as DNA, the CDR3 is TGTGCCAGCAGTGAATATTCAGTAGACTACGAGCAGTACTTC. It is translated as CASSEYSVDYEQYF.

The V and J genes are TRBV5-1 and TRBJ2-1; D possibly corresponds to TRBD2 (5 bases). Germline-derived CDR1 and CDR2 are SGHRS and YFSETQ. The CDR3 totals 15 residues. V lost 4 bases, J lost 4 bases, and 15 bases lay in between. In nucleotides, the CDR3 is TGCGCCAGCAGCGTAGACTACAGCCTTTACAATGAGCAGTTCTTC. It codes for CASSVDYSLYNEQFF.

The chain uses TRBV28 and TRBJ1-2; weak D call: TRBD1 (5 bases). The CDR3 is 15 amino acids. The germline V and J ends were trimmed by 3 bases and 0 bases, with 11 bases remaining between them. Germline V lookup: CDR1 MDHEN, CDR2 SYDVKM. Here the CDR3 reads CASSFEGRANYGYTF. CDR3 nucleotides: TGTGCCAGCAGTTTCGAGGGGCGAGCTAACTATGGCTACACCTTC.

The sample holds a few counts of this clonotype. The CDR3 sequence: CASSLGGDRRYEQYF. DNA for the CDR3: TGCGCCAGCAGCTTGGGCGGGGACAGACGTTACGAGCAGTACTTC. The chain is built from TRBV5-1 and TRBJ2-7, with D perhaps matching TRBD1 (7 bases). Deletions cut 0 bases from V and 4 bases from J, with 14 bases between. Germline lookup yields CDR1 SGHRS and CDR2 YFSETQ. The CDR3 covers 15 residues.

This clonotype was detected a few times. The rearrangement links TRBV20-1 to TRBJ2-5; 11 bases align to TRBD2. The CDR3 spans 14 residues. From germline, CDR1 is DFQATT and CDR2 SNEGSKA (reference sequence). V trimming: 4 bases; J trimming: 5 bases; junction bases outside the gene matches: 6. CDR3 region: CSANSGGALETQYF. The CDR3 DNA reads TGCAGTGCTAATAGCGGGGGGGCCCTGGAGACCCAGTACTTC.

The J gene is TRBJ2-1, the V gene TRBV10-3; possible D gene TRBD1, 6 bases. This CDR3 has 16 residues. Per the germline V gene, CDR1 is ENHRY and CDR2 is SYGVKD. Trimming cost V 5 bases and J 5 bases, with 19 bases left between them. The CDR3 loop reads CAISYTGTHTNNEQFF. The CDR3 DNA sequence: TGTGCCATCAGTTACACCGGGACACACACCAACAATGAGCAGTTCTTC.

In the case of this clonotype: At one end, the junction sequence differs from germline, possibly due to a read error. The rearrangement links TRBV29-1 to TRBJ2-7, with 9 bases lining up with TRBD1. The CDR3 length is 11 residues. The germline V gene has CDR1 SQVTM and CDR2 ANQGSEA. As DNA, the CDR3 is TGCAGCTTTGACAGGGGGGGCGAGCAGTACTTC. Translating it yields CSFDRGGEQYF.

CDR3 DNA sequence: TGTGCCAGCAGCTTAGGGGTAGCCCGCACAGATACGCAGTATTTT. It yields the protein CASSLGVARTDTQYF. The chain employs TRBV7-2 and TRBJ2-3, with unresolved D. CDR1 and CDR2 (germline): SGHTA, FQGNSA. Trimming stripped 1 base from V and 1 base from J, with 9 bases between. The CDR3 totals 15 residues.

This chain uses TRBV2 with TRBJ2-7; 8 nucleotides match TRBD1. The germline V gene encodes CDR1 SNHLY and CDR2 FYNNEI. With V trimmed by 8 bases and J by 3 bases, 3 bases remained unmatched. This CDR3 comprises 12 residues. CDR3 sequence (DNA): TGTGCCAGCCTCACAGGGGGCTACGAGCAGTACTTC. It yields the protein CASLTGGYEQYF.

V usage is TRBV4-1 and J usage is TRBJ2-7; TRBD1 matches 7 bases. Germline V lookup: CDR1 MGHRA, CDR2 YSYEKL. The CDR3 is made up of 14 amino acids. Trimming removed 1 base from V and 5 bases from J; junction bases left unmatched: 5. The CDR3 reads CASSQGQGWDEQYF. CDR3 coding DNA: TGCGCCAGCAGCCAAGGACAGGGCTGGGACGAGCAGTACTTC.

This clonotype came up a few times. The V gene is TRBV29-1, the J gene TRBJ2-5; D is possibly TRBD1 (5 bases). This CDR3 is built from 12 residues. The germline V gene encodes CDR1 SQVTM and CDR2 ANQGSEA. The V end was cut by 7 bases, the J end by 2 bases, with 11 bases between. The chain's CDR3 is CSGLGVQETQYF. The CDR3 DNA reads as TGCAGCGGATTAGGGGTTCAAGAGACCCAGTACTTC. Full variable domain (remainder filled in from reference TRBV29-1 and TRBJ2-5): SAVISQKPSRDICQRGTSLTIQCQVDSQVTMMFWYRQQPGQSLTLIATANQGSEATYESGFVIDKFPISRPNLTFSTLTVSNMSPEDSSIYLCSGLGVQETQYFGPGTRLLVL.

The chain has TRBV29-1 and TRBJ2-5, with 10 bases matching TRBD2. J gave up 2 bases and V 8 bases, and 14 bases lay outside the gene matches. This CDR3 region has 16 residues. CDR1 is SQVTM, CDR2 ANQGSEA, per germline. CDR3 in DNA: TGCAGCTCTCGGGCTAGCGGGAGCGCGACACAAGAGACCCAGTACTTC. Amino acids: CSSRASGSATQETQYF.

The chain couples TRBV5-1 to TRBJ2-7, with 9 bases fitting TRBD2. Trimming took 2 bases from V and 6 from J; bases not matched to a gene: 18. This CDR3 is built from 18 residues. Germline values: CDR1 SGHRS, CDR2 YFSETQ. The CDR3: CASSFAERTSAGGSEQYF. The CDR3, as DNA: TGCGCCAGCAGCTTCGCGGAAAGGACTAGCGCCGGGGGGAGCGAGCAGTACTTC.

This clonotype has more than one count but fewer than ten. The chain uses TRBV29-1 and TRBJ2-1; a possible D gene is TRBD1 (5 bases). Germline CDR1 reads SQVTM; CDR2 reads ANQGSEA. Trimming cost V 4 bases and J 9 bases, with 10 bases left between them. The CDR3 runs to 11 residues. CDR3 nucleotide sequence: TGCAGCGTTGCCAGGGTTGGTGAGCAGTTCTTC. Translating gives CSVARVGEQFF.

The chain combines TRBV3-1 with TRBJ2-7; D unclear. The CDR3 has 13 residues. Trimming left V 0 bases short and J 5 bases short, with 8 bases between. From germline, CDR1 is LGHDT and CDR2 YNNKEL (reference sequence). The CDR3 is CASSQDKFHEQYF. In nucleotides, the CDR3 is TGTGCCAGCAGCCAAGATAAATTTCACGAGCAGTACTTC.